This is a list of T cell receptor beta chains from one sample in a study of spatial heterogeneity in lung cancer. Using its own MiXCR run on the 5' RACE reads, TCRdb lists one record per CDR3 protein. The sample contains more than 8,000 distinct CDR3 sequences, about 5% of which appear only once. Specimen: PBMCs, collected at surgery. These receptors were taken from a male donor with early-stage non-small cell lung cancer. CDR3s leave out the opening cysteine and the closing phenylalanine or tryptophan. Fields, in order: D gene, J gene, V gene, CDR3 protein. D genes are given only for firm matches.

.,TRBJ1-5,TRBV29-1,SVKGGGNQPQH
TRBD1,TRBJ1-6,TRBV6-6,ASIKDRVGSPLH
.,TRBJ2-7,TRBV7-2,ASKSFRTGEQY
.,TRBJ2-2,TRBV3-1,ASSPFRSTGELF
TRBD1,TRBJ1-1,TRBV29-1,SVTQYRGMNTEAF
TRBD1,TRBJ1-6,TRBV20-1,SARDRGGNSPLH
TRBD1,TRBJ2-1,TRBV5-1,ASSRGQTWAYNEQF
.,TRBJ2-2,TRBV19,ASSISRSAGELF
TRBD2,TRBJ2-3,TRBV7-3,ASSRRLATTDTQY
TRBD1,TRBJ1-2,TRBV12-3/TRBV12-4,ASSLKRQGNGYT
.,TRBJ2-2,TRBV5-1,ASSLAEGRGGELF
.,TRBJ2-1,TRBV7-8,ASSLVGGNIYNEQF
.,TRBJ1-1,TRBV20-1,SARKVGRQNTEAF
.,TRBJ2-6,TRBV12-3/TRBV12-4,ASRPSGSGANVLT
TRBD2,TRBJ2-1,TRBV11-1,ASSPTSGRGNEQF
.,TRBJ1-5,TRBV6-6,ASSYSRGLKPQH
TRBD1,TRBJ1-1,TRBV28,ASSRPRTGGTEAF
TRBD1,TRBJ1-1,TRBV7-9,ASSYSSGGYEDEAF
TRBD2,TRBJ2-3,TRBV6-6,ASSPASGATTDTQY
.,TRBJ1-1,TRBV2,ASSGAFNTEAF
.,TRBJ2-5,TRBV28,ASGQTGYQETQY
.,TRBJ1-1,TRBV7-9,ASSLWEDNTEAF
TRBD1,TRBJ2-1,TRBV29-1,SVDRTGGFEPF
.,TRBJ2-3,TRBV7-8,ASSLEAGFGTDTQY
TRBD2,TRBJ2-2,TRBV5-1,ASSPGLPSGKNTGELF
.,TRBJ1-1,TRBV29-1,SFRLNTEAF
.,TRBJ2-5,TRBV5-1,ASSFEVIETQY
.,TRBJ2-5,TRBV20-1,SVGSSQETQY
TRBD2,TRBJ2-1,TRBV29-1,SAGTSGSGNEQF
TRBD1,TRBJ1-2,TRBV20-1,SARAGGSGYT
.,TRBJ2-5,TRBV10-1,ASITSRDCVWTQY
.,TRBJ1-2,TRBV30,AWSVGQAAGGYT
.,TRBJ2-3,TRBV29-1,SSSRSRNTDTQY
TRBD1,TRBJ1-4,TRBV29-1,SVEGQGSEKLF
.,TRBJ2-3,TRBV11-2,ASSLEPRADTQY
.,TRBJ2-1,TRBV29-1,SGEEGWVNEQF
.,TRBJ1-2,TRBV7-6,ASSFGYGYT
.,TRBJ2-1,TRBV11-2,ASSSSNEQF
.,TRBJ2-1,TRBV6-6,ASTFDTYNEQF
TRBD2,TRBJ2-3,TRBV2,ASSEAGGPIADTQY
.,TRBJ2-1,TRBV23-1,ASSPQEGHNEQF
.,TRBJ1-1,TRBV20-1,SARTVLYTEAF
.,TRBJ1-2,TRBV7-2,ASSLNEANYGYT
.,TRBJ2-1,TRBV20-1,SARSGTETEQF
.,TRBJ2-5,TRBV5-5,VSSLVGEETQY
.,TRBJ2-6,TRBV6-2/TRBV6-3,ASSYSLSSGANVLT
TRBD1,TRBJ2-3,TRBV5-5,ASSWDRSTDTQY
.,TRBJ2-3,TRBV18,ASSPVETLSTDTQY
.,TRBJ2-7,TRBV7-9,ASSLRGNEQY
.,TRBJ2-2,TRBV20-1,SARVPGITGELF
.,TRBJ2-7,TRBV20-1,SARDRRAEVGKIYEQY